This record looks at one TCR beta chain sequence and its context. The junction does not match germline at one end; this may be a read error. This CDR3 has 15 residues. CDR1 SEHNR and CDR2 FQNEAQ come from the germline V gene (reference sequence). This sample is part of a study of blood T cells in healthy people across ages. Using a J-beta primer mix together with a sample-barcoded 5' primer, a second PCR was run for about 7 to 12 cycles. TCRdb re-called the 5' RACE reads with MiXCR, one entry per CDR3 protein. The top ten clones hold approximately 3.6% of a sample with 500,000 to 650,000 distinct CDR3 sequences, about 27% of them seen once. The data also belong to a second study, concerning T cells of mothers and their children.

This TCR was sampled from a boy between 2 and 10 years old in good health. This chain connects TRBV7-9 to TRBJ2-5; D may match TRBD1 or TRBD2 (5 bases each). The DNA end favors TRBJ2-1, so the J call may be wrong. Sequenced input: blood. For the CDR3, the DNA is TGTGCCAGCACCTTAGTTGGGGGAGTAGGAAATGAGCAGTTCTTC. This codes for CASTLVGGVGNEQFF.